This TCR beta chain was recorded in a study of CD8+CD57+ T cells in acquired aplastic anemia. Study findings and constraints: Patients and controls turned out to have twenty-nine CD8+ CDR3 sequences in common. The study found no significant CD8+ Simpson's diversity difference between patients and controls.

Remarks on this clonotype: Its matching antigen is unknown.

The CDR3 has 14 amino acids. Germline lookup yields CDR1 KGHDR and CDR2 SFDVKD. TCR beta VDJ and CDR3 were profiled, and genomic DNA was the template. TCRdb independently ran MiXCR on the reads; one entry per CDR3 protein. The repertoire holds 250,000 to 300,000 distinct CDR3 sequences, roughly three fifths seen once, with 7% to 9% in the top ten. The chain links TRBV24-1 to TRBJ2-5, with D perhaps TRBD1 (6 bases). Sequenced input: sorted CD4+, CD8+, or CD8+CD57+ T cells (not recorded which) from PBMCs. The TCR was taken from a human donor with severe aplastic anemia or a healthy control (not recorded which). The CDR3 loop reads CARASRQAQETQYF. The CDR3 region has the DNA TGTGCTAGGGCTTCCCGACAGGCGCAAGAGACCCAGTACTTC.